The source of this T cell receptor (beta chain) is a study of cytomegalovirus exposure and HLA in healthy donors. The overall study: A previous analysis identified 100 million to 120 million unique TCR beta sequences derived from some 170 million T cells.

Study-level points and caveats: Presence/absence comparisons presumed near-even sequencing depth among donors.

The PCR employed 60 Vbeta primers together with 13 Jbeta primers. Clones were read by immunoSEQ multiplex PCR, and TCRdb kept only the in-frame ones, dropping some. The sample holds about 160,000 clones, 75% seen once. For this clone: Antigen specificity is unknown.

The sample consisted of PBMCs. This receptor was obtained from a woman between 45 and 60 years old in good health and CMV-seropositive.

CDR3 amino acids: CASSLGGLAGGGTDTQYF. The CDR3 DNA sequence: TGTGCCAGCAGCTTAGGGGGACTAGCGGGGGGGGGCACAGATACGCAGTATTTT. The chain has TRBV11-1 and TRBJ2-3; 16 bases map to TRBD2. The CDR3 contains 18 residues. Per the germline V gene, CDR1 is SGHAT and CDR2 is FQDESV (reference sequence). V lost 1 base to trimming and J lost 1 base; unmatched junction nucleotides: 2. Complete variable domain (other parts from reference TRBV11-1 and TRBJ2-3): EAEVAQSPRYKITEKSQAVAFWCDPISGHATLYWYRQILGQGPELLVQFQDESVVDDSQLPKDRFSAERLKGVDSTLKIQPAELGDSAMYLCASSLGGLAGGGTDTQYFGPGTRLTVL.